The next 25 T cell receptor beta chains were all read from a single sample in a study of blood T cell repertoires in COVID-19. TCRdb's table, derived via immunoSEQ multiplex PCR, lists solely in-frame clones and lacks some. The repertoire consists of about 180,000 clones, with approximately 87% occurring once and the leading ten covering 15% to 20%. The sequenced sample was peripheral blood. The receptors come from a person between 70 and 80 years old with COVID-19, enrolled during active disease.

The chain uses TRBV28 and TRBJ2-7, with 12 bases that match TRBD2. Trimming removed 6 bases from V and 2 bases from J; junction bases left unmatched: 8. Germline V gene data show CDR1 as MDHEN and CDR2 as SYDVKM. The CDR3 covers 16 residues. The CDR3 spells CASRTSSGRVPYEQYF. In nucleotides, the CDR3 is TGTGCCAGCAGGACCTCTAGCGGGAGGGTCCCCTACGAGCAGTACTTC.

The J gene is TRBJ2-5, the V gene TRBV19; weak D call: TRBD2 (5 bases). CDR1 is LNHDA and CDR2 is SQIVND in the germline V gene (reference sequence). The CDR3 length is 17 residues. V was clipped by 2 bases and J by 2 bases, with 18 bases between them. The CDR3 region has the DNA TGTGCCAGTAGTATAACAGTAGCGCCTGTAGGGCAAGAGACCCAGTACTTC. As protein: CASSITVAPVGQETQYF.

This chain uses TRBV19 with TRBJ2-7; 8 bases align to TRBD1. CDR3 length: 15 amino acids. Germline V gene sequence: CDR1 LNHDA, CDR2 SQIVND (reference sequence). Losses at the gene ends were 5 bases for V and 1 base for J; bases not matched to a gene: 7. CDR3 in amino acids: CASSPDRVISYEQYF. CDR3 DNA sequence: TGTGCCAGTAGTCCGGACAGGGTAATATCCTACGAGCAGTACTTC.

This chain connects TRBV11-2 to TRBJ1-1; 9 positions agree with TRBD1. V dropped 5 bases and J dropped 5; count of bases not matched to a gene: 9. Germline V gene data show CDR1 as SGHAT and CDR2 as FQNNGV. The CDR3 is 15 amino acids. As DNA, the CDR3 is TGTGCCAGCAGCACCTATCCACAGGGGGCGACTGAAGCTTTCTTT. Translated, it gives CASSTYPQGATEAFF.

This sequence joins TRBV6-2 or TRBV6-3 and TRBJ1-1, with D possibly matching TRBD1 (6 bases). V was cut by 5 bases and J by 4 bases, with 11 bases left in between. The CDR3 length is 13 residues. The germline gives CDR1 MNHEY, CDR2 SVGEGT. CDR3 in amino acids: CASSDTGLTEAFF. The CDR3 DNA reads TGTGCCAGCAGTGATACAGGGCTCACTGAAGCTTTCTTT.

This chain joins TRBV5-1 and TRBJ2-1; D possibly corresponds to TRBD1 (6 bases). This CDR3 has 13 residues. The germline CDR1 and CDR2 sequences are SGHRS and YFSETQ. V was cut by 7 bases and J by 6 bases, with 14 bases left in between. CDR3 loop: CASGQTGGNEQFF. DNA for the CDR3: TGCGCCAGCGGACAGACAGGTGGCAATGAGCAGTTCTTC.

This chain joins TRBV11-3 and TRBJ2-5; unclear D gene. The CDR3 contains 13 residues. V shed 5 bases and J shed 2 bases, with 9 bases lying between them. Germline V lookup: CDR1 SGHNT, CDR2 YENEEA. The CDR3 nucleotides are TGTGCCAGCAGCCGAAGCGCTCAAGAGACCCAGTACTTC. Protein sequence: CASSRSAQETQYF. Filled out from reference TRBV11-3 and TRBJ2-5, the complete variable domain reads EAGVVQSPRYKIIEKKQPVAFWCNPISGHNTLYWYLQNLGQGPELLIRYENEEAVDDSQLPKDRFSAERLKGVDSTLKIQPAELGDSAVYLCASSRSAQETQYFGPGTRLLVL.

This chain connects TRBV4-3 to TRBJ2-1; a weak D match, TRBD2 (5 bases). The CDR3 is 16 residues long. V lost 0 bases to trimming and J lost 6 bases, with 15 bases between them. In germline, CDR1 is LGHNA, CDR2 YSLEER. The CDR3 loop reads CASSQDSAAIPNEQFF. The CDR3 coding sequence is TGCGCCAGCAGCCAAGATTCAGCGGCTATTCCCAATGAGCAGTTCTTC.

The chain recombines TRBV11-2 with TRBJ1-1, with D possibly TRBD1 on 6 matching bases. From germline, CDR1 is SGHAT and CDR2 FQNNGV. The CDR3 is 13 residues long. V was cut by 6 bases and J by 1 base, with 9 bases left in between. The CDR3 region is CASSSQGNTEAFF. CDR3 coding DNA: TGTGCCAGCAGTTCACAGGGGAACACTGAAGCTTTCTTT.

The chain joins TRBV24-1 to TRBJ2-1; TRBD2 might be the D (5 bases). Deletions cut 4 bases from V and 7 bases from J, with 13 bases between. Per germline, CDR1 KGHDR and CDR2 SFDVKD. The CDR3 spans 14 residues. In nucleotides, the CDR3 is TGTGCCACCAGTGAGAGTAGCGCATGGAATGAGCAGTTCTTC. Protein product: CATSESSAWNEQFF.

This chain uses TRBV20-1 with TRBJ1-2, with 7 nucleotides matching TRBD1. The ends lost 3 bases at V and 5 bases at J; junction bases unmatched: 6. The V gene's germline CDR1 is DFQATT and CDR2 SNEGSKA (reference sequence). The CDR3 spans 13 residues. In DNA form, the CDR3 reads TGCAGTGCTAGTCAGACAGGGACTTATGGCTACACCTTC. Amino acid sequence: CSASQTGTYGYTF.

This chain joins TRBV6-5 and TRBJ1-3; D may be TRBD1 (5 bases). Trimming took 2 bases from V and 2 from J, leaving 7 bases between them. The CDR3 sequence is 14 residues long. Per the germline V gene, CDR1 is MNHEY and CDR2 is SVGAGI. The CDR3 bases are TGTGCCAGCAGTTACAGGGGTCCTGGAAACACCATATATTTT. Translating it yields CASSYRGPGNTIYF.

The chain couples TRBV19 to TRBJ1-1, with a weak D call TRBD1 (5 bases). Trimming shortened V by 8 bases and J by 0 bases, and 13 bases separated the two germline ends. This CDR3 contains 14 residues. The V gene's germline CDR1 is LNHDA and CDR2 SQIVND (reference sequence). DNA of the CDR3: TGTGCCAGTCACAAGATGGACATGAACACTGAAGCTTTCTTT. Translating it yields CASHKMDMNTEAFF.

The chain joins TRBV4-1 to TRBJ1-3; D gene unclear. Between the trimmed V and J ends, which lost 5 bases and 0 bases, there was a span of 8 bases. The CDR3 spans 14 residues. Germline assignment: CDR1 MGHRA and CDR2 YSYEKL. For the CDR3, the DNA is TGCGCCAGCAGCGGCCGCCACTCTGGAAACACCATATATTTT. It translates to CASSGRHSGNTIYF.

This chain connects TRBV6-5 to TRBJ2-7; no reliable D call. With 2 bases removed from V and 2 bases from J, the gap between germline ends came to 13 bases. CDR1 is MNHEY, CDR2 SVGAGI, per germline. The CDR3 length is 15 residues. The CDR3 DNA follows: TGTGCCAGCAGTTACGGTGGGCACCGAGCCTACGAGCAGTACTTC. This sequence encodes CASSYGGHRAYEQYF.

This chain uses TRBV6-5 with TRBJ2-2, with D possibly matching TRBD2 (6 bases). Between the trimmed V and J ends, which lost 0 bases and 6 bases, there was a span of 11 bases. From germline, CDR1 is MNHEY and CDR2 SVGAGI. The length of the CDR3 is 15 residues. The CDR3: CASSYSGAGPGELFF. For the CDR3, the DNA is TGTGCCAGCAGTTACTCAGGGGCGGGACCCGGGGAGCTGTTTTTT.

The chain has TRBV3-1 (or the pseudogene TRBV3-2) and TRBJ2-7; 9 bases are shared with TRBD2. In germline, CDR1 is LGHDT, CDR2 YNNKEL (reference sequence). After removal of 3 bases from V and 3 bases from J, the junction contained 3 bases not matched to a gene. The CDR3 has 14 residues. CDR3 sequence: CASSQVAGDYEQYF. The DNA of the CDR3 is TGTGCCAGCAGCCAGGTAGCGGGAGACTACGAGCAGTACTTC.

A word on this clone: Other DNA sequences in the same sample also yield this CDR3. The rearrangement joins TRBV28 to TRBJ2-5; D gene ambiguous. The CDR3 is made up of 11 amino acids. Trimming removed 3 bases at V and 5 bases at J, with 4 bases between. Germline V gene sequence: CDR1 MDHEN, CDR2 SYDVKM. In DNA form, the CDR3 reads TGTGCCAGCAGTTTCCGGGAGACCCAGTACTTC. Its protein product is CASSFRETQYF.

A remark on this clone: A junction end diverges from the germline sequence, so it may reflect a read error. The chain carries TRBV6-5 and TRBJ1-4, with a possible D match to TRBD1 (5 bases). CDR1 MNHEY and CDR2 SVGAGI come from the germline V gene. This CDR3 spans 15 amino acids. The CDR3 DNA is TGTGCCAGCACCTACGGGTCCGGGACTAAAGAAAAACTGTTTTTT. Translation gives CASTYGSGTKEKLFF.

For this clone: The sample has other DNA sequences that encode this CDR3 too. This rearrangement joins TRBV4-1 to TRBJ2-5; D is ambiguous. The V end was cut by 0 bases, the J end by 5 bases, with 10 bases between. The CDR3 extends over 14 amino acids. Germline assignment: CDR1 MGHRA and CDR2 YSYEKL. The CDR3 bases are TGCGCCAGCAGCCAAGATCCGTCGAGGGAGACCCAGTACTTC. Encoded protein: CASSQDPSRETQYF.

The CDR3 DNA reads as TGTGCCAGTAGTGGGACAGCTAATCAGCCCCAGCATTTT. Translation gives CASSGTANQPQHF. The chain recombines TRBV19 with TRBJ1-5, with 7 bases identical to TRBD1. The CDR3 contains 13 residues. J lost 4 bases, V lost 5 bases, and 2 bases had no gene match. CDR1 and CDR2 (germline): LNHDA, SQIVND (reference sequence).

CDR3 bases: TGTGCCACCAGCAGAGAGCAGGGTCAGAATCAGCCCCAGCATTTT. Protein product: CATSREQGQNQPQHF. The rearrangement joins TRBV15 to TRBJ1-5, with a weak D call TRBD1 (5 bases). Germline assignment: CDR1 LNHNV and CDR2 YYDKDF (reference sequence). The germline V and J ends were trimmed by 0 bases and 4 bases, with 10 bases remaining between them. The CDR3 length is 15 residues.

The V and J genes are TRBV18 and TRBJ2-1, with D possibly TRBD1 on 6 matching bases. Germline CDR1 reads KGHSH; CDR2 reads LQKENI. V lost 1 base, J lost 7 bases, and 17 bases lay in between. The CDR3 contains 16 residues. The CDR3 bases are TGTGCCAGCTCACCACAAGGCCAGGGGCGGAGGAATGAGCAGTTCTTC. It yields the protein CASSPQGQGRRNEQFF. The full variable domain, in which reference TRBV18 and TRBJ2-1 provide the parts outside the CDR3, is NAGVMQNPRHLVRRRGQEARLRCSPMKGHSHVYWYRQLPEEGLKFMVYLQKENIIDESGMPKERFSAEFPKEGPSILRIQQVVRGDSAAYFCASSPQGQGRRNEQFFGPGTRLTVL.

Here the CDR3 DNA reads TGTGCCTCCCGCACCGACCATAGGAGGCCGAATCCGTTAAACACTGAAGCTTTCTTT. As protein: CASRTDHRRPNPLNTEAFF. V usage is TRBV10-3 and J usage is TRBJ1-1; D gene ambiguous. This CDR3 has 19 residues. Germline V gives CDR1 ENHRY, CDR2 SYGVKD. V was clipped by 11 bases and J by 2 bases, with 33 bases between them.

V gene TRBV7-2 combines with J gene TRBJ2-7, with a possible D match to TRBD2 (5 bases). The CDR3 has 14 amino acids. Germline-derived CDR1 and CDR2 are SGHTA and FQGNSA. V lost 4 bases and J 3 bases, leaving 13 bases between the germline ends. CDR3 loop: CASSSRRRVYEQYF. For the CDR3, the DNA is TGTGCCAGCAGCTCCCGGAGGAGAGTCTACGAGCAGTACTTC.